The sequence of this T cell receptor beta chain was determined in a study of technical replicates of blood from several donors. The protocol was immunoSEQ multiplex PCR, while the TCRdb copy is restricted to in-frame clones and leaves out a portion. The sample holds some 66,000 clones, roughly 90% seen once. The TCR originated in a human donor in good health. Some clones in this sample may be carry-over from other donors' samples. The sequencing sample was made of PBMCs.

The DNA for the CDR3 is TGTGCCAGCAGCTTTGGGGAGGCCTACGAGCAGTACTTC. Residues: CASSFGEAYEQYF. The rearrangement joins TRBV11-1 to TRBJ2-7, with D possibly TRBD2 on 6 matching bases. V dropped 3 bases and J dropped 2 bases, with 8 bases sitting between them. This CDR3 contains 13 residues. Germline values: CDR1 SGHAT, CDR2 FQDESV (reference sequence).